This is a list of T cell receptor beta chains from one sample in a study of cytomegalovirus exposure and HLA in healthy donors. Measured with immunoSEQ multiplex PCR; TCRdb has only the in-frame clones, and not every one. The sample yields 130,000 or so clones, 8% to 9.5% seen once. The material sequenced was PBMCs. The source of these receptors is a man aged 40-49 years in good health and CMV-seronegative. The conserved cysteine and the conserved F or W are not part of the CDR3 here. Clone size is shown for a subset of rows, as once, few, many or a class of expanded clone.

size: -
V: TRBV5-1
J: TRBJ1-1
CDR3: ASRFSKTGQGSEAF

size: few
V: TRBV19
J: TRBJ1-1
CDR3: ASTTGNTEAF

size: -
V: TRBV27
J: TRBJ1-4
CDR3: ASSLSVQGGKLF

size: few
V: TRBV13
J: TRBJ1-1
CDR3: ASSLGAQGWGTEAF

size: -
V: TRBV2
J: TRBJ1-5
CDR3: ASSEALGQGQPQH

size: -
V: TRBV7-9
J: TRBJ1-6
CDR3: ASSEGQGTSPLH

size: few
V: TRBV11-2
J: TRBJ2-3
CDR3: ASSWAGGPDTQY

size: few
V: TRBV2
J: TRBJ2-5
CDR3: ASSDGQVQETQY

size: few
V: TRBV2
J: TRBJ1-1
CDR3: ASSDRPGTEAF

size: -
V: TRBV9
J: TRBJ1-2
CDR3: ASSVQGDGYT

size: -
V: TRBV5-5
J: TRBJ2-7
CDR3: ASSRGTEYEQY

size: -
V: TRBV19
J: TRBJ2-1
CDR3: ASSPGDRGRNEQF

size: few
V: TRBV10-3
J: TRBJ2-3
CDR3: AISESGGADTQY

size: few
V: TRBV5-1
J: TRBJ2-3
CDR3: ASSLVGLAGGADTQY

size: few
V: TRBV7-9
J: TRBJ2-5
CDR3: ASSLSGLAAQETQY

size: few
V: TRBV2
J: TRBJ2-2
CDR3: ASSMGLAVVGELF

size: few
V: TRBV18
J: TRBJ1-2
CDR3: ASSLNSGRGYT

size: few
V: TRBV5-1
J: TRBJ1-2
CDR3: ASSSTSNYGYT

size: few
V: TRBV9
J: TRBJ1-4
CDR3: ASSVTTGRNEKLF

size: -
V: TRBV18
J: TRBJ1-2
CDR3: ASSPEGNYGYT

size: -
V: TRBV7-8
J: TRBJ2-5
CDR3: ASTRESKETQY

size: -
V: TRBV29-1
J: TRBJ2-1
CDR3: SVDNWERSREQF

size: few
V: TRBV19
J: TRBJ1-2
CDR3: ASSTSVANYGYT

size: -
V: TRBV5-1
J: TRBJ1-1
CDR3: ASSLQGAEDTEAF

size: -
V: TRBV6-6
J: TRBJ1-5
CDR3: ASSSGQKSNQPQH

size: -
V: TRBV13
J: TRBJ2-7
CDR3: ASRTGGQEQY

size: -
V: TRBV14
J: TRBJ1-1
CDR3: ASSSHINTEAF

size: -
V: TRBV7-9
J: TRBJ1-2
CDR3: ASSLALGSNYGYT

size: -
V: TRBV25-1
J: TRBJ1-6
CDR3: ASRGRSDSPLH

size: -
V: TRBV6-6
J: TRBJ2-3
CDR3: ASSYSPGGPTDTQY

size: few
V: TRBV11-2
J: TRBJ1-2
CDR3: ASSLDRADYGYT

size: few
V: TRBV27
J: TRBJ2-7
CDR3: ASSSGLAGSQY

size: -
V: TRBV18
J: TRBJ1-1
CDR3: ASLPGRDTEAF

size: -
V: TRBV4-2
J: TRBJ2-7
CDR3: ASSQDTGDIGYEQY

size: few
V: TRBV5-1
J: TRBJ2-3
CDR3: ASSWNRGRRDTQY

size: -
V: TRBV6-5
J: TRBJ1-1
CDR3: ASSYADRVSTEAF

size: -
V: TRBV30
J: TRBJ2-2
CDR3: AWNAGENTGELF

size: few
V: TRBV7-9
J: TRBJ2-1
CDR3: ASRLSGDSYNEQF

size: few
V: TRBV2
J: TRBJ2-3
CDR3: ASSKEGALTDTQY

size: few
V: TRBV18
J: TRBJ2-7
CDR3: ASSLPSSQRYEQY

size: few
V: TRBV11-2
J: TRBJ2-5
CDR3: AGSLLPGRETQY

size: -
V: TRBV18
J: TRBJ2-2
CDR3: ASSPSGTPNTGELF

size: -
V: TRBV14
J: TRBJ1-6
CDR3: ASSPTGEYSPLH

size: few
V: TRBV5-4
J: TRBJ1-6
CDR3: ASTLGGPSYNSPLH

size: -
V: TRBV27
J: TRBJ1-1
CDR3: ASSSATGLEAF

size: few
V: TRBV2
J: TRBJ2-7
CDR3: ASSPPGTVTYEQY

size: few
V: TRBV29-1
J: TRBJ2-7
CDR3: SVVGAEQY

size: -
V: TRBV5-4
J: TRBJ1-2
CDR3: ASSPELSNYGYT

size: few
V: TRBV28
J: TRBJ1-5
CDR3: ASSPPQGDYQPQH

size: few
V: TRBV19
J: TRBJ2-7
CDR3: ASSESWAGLYEQY

size: -
V: TRBV11-2
J: TRBJ2-5
CDR3: ASSGRAGGPGETQY

size: -
V: TRBV6-5
J: TRBJ1-1
CDR3: ASSLRQGEAF

size: few
V: TRBV6-6
J: TRBJ1-1
CDR3: ASSYSREDTEAF

size: -
V: TRBV2
J: TRBJ1-4
CDR3: ASSEAGWVGEKLF